A single sample gave rise to the 10 T cell receptor beta chains below, sequenced in a study of T cell repertoires in cytomegalovirus infection. TCRdb recomputed calls from the reads with MiXCR, one row per CDR3 protein. Found here are about 900,000 distinct CDR3 sequences, approximately 33% of them singletons; the top ten hold 13%. Antigens of these TCRs are unknown. The sequencing used cultured CD8+ T cells from PBMCs, collected from culture after CMV antigen stimulation. These receptors were obtained from a human donor in good health (CMV status not recorded). Some clones in this sample may be carry-over from other donors' samples.

This clonotype has a handful of counts. This chain connects TRBV4-2 to TRBJ2-3; a weak D match, TRBD1 (6 bases). Trimming took off 4 bases at V and 5 bases at J, with 13 bases between the two ends. Per germline, CDR1 LGHNA and CDR2 YNFKEQ. This CDR3 comprises 14 residues. For the CDR3, the DNA is TGTGCCAGCAGCCTCCCTGGACAGAAAGATACGCAGTATTTT. Its translation: CASSLPGQKDTQYF.

In DNA, the CDR3 is TGTGCCAGCAGTAGGGGGACAATATCCACTGAAGCTTTCTTT. It specifies CASSRGTISTEAFF. V usage is TRBV27 and J usage is TRBJ1-1; a possible D gene is TRBD1 (6 bases). The CDR3 is 14 residues long. The V gene lost 5 bases and the J gene lost 4 bases, with 14 bases spanning the gap. The germline V gene encodes CDR1 MNHEY and CDR2 SMNVEV (reference sequence).

This clonotype has only a few counts. The chain combines TRBV2 with TRBJ1-4; the match to TRBD1 covers 9 bases. V dropped 7 bases and J dropped 3; count of bases not matched to a gene: 6. Germline CDR1 and CDR2: SNHLY and FYNNEI. The CDR3 has 15 residues. This CDR3 is CASTDRGISNEKLFF. The CDR3 DNA follows: TGTGCCAGCACGGACAGGGGAATCTCTAATGAAAAACTGTTTTTT. Looking up the rest from reference TRBV2 and TRBJ1-4 gives the full variable domain: EPEVTQTPSHQVTQMGQEVILRCVPISNHLYFYWYRQILGQKVEFLVSFYNNEISEKSEIFDDQFSVERPDGSNFTLKIRSTKLEDSAMYFCASTDRGISNEKLFFGSGTQLSVL.

V and J are TRBV7-9 and TRBJ2-3, with 12 bases that match TRBD2. The CDR3 consists of 17 residues. Germline CDR1 reads SEHNR; CDR2 reads FQNEAQ (reference sequence). V trimming: 4 bases; J trimming: 4 bases; junction bases outside the gene matches: 9. The CDR3 DNA is TGTGCCAGCAGCTCTCCCCTGGCTAGCGGGGGGGCAGATACGCAGTATTTT. Residues: CASSSPLASGGADTQYF.

The chain has TRBV4-2 and TRBJ1-1; no clear D. V lost 1 base, J lost 11 bases, and 14 bases lay in between. Germline lookup yields CDR1 LGHNA and CDR2 YNFKEQ. The CDR3 sequence is 13 residues long. The CDR3 bases are TGTGCCAGCAGCCAAGGTCCGACTATCGAGGCTTTCTTT. As protein: CASSQGPTIEAFF.

There are many counts of this clonotype. The rearrangement uses TRBV27 and TRBJ1-1; D unresolved. The ends were cut back, 1 base at V and 1 base at J, with 4 bases in the middle. The CDR3 consists of 13 residues. The germline gives CDR1 MNHEY, CDR2 SMNVEV (reference sequence). This chain's CDR3 is CASSLWQNTEAFF. The CDR3 bases are TGTGCCAGCAGTTTATGGCAGAACACTGAAGCTTTCTTT.

V gene TRBV11-2 combines with J gene TRBJ2-3; 8 bases fit TRBD1. V dropped 1 base and J dropped 5; count of bases not matched to a gene: 11. The CDR3 extends over 17 amino acids. CDR1 and CDR2 from the germline V gene are SGHAT and FQNNGV. In DNA, the CDR3 is TGTGCCAGCAGCTTAGTCTTCCAGGGGGCGCACTTAGATACGCAGTATTTT. Its protein product is CASSLVFQGAHLDTQYF.

This chain uses TRBV29-1 with TRBJ2-1, with TRBD1 identical over 7 bases. Germline V gene lookup returns CDR1 SQVTM and CDR2 ANQGSEA. The junction had 6 bases not matched to a gene; V was cut back by 0 bases and J by 4 bases. The CDR3 totals 15 residues. The CDR3 loop is CSVEDQGVWYNEQFF. CDR3 bases: TGCAGCGTTGAAGATCAGGGGGTATGGTACAATGAGCAGTTCTTC.

This clonotype was observed a handful of times. The genes are TRBV2 and TRBJ2-7, with TRBD2 matching 14 bases. Germline V CDR1 and CDR2: SNHLY, FYNNEI. CDR3 length: 16 residues. V shed 9 bases and J 3 bases; nucleotides not matched to a gene: 10. The chain's CDR3 is CASRTSGGNLGYEQYF. CDR3 nucleotide sequence: TGTGCCAGTCGGACTAGCGGGGGGAACTTGGGCTACGAGCAGTACTTC.

This clonotype was seen a few times. The chain has TRBV27 and TRBJ2-6; 7 nucleotides align to TRBD1. The CDR3 extends over 17 amino acids. Germline CDR1 and CDR2: MNHEY and SMNVEV (reference sequence). After removal of 2 bases from V and 0 bases from J, the junction contained 4 bases not matched to a gene. In nucleotides, the CDR3 is TGTGCCAGCAGTTTACTTCGGACAGGCTCTGGGGCCAACGTCCTGACTTTC. Protein sequence: CASSLLRTGSGANVLTF.